This TCR beta chain originates from a study of blood T cell repertoires in COVID-19 (dated by TCRdb to 2019 to 2021). With respect to the entire study: Samples from collaborators originated in the United States, Italy and Spain and spanned both the acute and convalescent phases of COVID-19. The prospective study material was composed of cDNA or gDNA derived from T cells, B-cell-depleted T cells, or PBMCs. The dataset comprised deeply sampled blood TCRbeta repertoires from subjects exposed to, actively infected with, or recovered from COVID-19. The repertoires were released in a freely available public database meant as a resource for research on the immune response to SARS-CoV-2. The samples were drawn from two sources: the first 160 participants of the ongoing ImmuneRACE study, and 1,200 or so subjects contributed by 6 global collaborators. Sample metadata almost always included a de-identified subject ID, COVID-19 status, age in years and sex. Where available, HLA class I and class II types were obtained from metadata supplied by the sample provider rather than from assay-based typing.

V was cut back by 6 bases and J by 4 bases, leaving a gap of 7 bases between them. CDR1 SNHLY and CDR2 FYNNEI were looked up in the germline V gene. From cysteine to phenylalanine, the CDR3 is 12 amino acids long. Here the CDR3 DNA is all that survives: 36 bases in frame from base 1. Whole blood was collected in K2EDTA tubes by collaborating institutions according to the institutions' own protocols. Collaborator samples were shipped for TCRbeta analysis as frozen whole blood, isolated PBMCs, or DNA extracted from either sample type. The paper as a whole reports these results and caveats: How much clinical and demographic metadata was included differed by source and by participant, and the metadata was provided uncurated.

TCRbeta CDR3 regions were amplified from genomic DNA using the immunoSEQ Assay, a bias-controlled multiplex PCR. Turning to the authors' computational methods: The number of nucleated cells in each sample was estimated by amplification of reference gene primers within the assay. Sequence reads were collapsed and filtered to measure the absolute abundance of every unique TCRbeta CDR3 rearrangement. For each sample, productive Simpson clonality was calculated as the square root of Simpson's diversity index across productive rearrangements. What TCRdb holds here is the immuneACCESS table cut down to in-frame rearrangements. Part of the clones is not present; checked against another copy, under half of the missing clones reflect an unresolved V gene, and the others are unexplained. From that table come the V and J calls and clone size; the DNA was used to work out D and trimming. This sample has 150,000 to 170,000 clones in its table, and approximately 80% of those were observed once. The ten largest clones take up 25% to 30% of the sample.

Concerning this clone itself: Its binding antigen is unknown. No quality values exist for individual bases; no much larger clone is one base distant.

The V and J genes are TRBV2 and TRBJ1-3, with the D gene call left open. The sample taken for sequencing was peripheral blood. The source of this sequence is a woman between 55 and 75 years old with acute or convalescent COVID-19. The nucleotide sequence reads TGTGCCAGCAGGGAACAGGGAAACACCATATATTTT. Translated, it reads CASREQGNTIYF.